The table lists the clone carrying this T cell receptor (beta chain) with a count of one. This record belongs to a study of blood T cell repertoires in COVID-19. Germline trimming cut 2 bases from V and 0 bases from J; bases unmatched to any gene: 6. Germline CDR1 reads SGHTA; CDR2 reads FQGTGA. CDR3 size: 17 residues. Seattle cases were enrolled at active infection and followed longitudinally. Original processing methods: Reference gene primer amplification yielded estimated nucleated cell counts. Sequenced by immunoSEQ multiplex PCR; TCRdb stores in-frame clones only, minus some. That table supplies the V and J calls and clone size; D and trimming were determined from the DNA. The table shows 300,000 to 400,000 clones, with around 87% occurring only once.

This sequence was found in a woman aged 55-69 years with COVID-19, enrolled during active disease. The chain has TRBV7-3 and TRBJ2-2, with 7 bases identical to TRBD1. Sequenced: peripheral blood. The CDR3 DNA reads TGTGCCAGCAGCTTAGAAGGGGGACAGACGAACACCGGGGAGCTGTTTTTT. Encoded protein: CASSLEGGQTNTGELFF.